This T cell receptor (beta chain) appears in the sequencing data of a study of T-cell reconstitution after alpha-beta-depleted transplantation in children. The TCRbeta library was prepared with unique molecular identifiers. From the PCR reads, TCRdb called clonotypes with MiXCR, one entry per CDR3 protein. The data show roughly 590,000 distinct CDR3 sequences, roughly 17% seen once. The CDR3 spans 12 residues. V lost 8 bases to trimming and J lost 4 bases, with 12 bases between them. CDR1 and CDR2 from the germline V gene are MDHEN and SYDVKM. The clonotype was recovered from a human donor who donated a stem cell graft to a child with acute myeloid leukemia. The sample in question was PBMCs from the stem cell graft donor, obtained from the stem cell graft. The chain is built from TRBV28 and TRBJ2-7, with D possibly TRBD1 on 6 matching bases. This CDR3 reads CASGEQGYEQYV. The CDR3, as DNA: TGTGCCAGCGGAGAACAGGGTTACGAGCAGTACGTC.